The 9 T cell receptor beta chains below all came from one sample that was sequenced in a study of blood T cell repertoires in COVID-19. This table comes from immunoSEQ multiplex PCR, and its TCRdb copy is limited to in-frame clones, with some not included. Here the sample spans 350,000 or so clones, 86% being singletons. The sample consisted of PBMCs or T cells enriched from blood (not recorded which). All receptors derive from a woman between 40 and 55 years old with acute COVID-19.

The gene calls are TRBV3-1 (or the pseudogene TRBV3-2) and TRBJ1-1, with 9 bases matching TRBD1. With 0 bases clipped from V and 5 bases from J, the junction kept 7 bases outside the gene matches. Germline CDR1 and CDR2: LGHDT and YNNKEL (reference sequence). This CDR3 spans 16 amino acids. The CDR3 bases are TGTGCCAGCAGCCAAGATCCGGGACAGGGAGTGACTGAAGCTTTCTTT. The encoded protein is CASSQDPGQGVTEAFF.

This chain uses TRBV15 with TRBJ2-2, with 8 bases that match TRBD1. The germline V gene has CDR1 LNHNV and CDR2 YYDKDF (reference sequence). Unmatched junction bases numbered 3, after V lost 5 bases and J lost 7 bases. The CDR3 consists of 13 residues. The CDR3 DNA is TGTGCCACCAGCGGACAGGGTTACGGGGAGCTGTTTTTT. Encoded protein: CATSGQGYGELFF.

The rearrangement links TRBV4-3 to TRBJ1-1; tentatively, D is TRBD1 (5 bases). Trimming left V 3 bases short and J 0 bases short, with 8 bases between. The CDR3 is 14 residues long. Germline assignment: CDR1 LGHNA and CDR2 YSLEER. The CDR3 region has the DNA TGCGCCAGCAGCCAGGAGGGGTTGAACACTGAAGCTTTCTTT. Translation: CASSQEGLNTEAFF.

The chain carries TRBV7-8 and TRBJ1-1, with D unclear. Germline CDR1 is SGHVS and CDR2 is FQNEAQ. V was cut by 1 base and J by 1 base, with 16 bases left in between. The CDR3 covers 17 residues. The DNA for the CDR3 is TGTGCCAGCAGCTTAGTCTACTATTTAGACCCGAACACTGAAGCTTTCTTT. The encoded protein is CASSLVYYLDPNTEAFF.

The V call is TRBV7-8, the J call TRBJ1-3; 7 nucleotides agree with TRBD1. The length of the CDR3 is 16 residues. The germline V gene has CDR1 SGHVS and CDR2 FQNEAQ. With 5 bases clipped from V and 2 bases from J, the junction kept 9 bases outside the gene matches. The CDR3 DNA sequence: TGTGCCAGCAGCCTAAGGGACAGCGGAACTGGAAACACCATATATTTT. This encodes CASSLRDSGTGNTIYF.

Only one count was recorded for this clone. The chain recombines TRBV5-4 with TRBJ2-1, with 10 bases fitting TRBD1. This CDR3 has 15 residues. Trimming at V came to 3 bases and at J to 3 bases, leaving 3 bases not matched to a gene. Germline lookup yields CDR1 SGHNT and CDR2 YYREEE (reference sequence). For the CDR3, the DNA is TGTGCCAGCAGCTCGGGACAGGGGCTCTACAATGAGCAGTTCTTC. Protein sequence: CASSSGQGLYNEQFF. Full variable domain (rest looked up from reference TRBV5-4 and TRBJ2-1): ETGVTQSPTHLIKTRGQQVTLRCSSQSGHNTVSWYQQALGQGPQFIFQYYREEENGRGNFPPRFSGLQFPNYSSELNVNALELDDSALYLCASSSGQGLYNEQFFGPGTRLTVL.

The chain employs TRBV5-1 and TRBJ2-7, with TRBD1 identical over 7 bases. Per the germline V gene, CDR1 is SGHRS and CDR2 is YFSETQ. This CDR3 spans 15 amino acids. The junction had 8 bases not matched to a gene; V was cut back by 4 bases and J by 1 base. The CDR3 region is CASSTRQGRSYEQYF. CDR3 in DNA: TGCGCCAGCAGCACACGACAGGGTAGGTCCTACGAGCAGTACTTC.

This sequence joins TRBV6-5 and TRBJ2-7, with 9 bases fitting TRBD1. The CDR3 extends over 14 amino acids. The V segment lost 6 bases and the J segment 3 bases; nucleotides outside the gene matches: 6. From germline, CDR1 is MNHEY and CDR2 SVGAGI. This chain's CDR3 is CASRSGTGFYEQYF. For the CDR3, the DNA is TGTGCCAGCAGGAGCGGGACAGGGTTCTACGAGCAGTACTTC.

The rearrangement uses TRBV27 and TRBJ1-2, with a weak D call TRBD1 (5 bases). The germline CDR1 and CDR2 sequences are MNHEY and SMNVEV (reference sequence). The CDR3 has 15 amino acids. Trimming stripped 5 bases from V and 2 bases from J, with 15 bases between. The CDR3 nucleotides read TGTGCCAGCAGTCTACAGGCCGAAACCAACTATGGCTACACCTTC. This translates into CASSLQAETNYGYTF.